This T cell receptor beta chain was identified during a study of blood T cell repertoires in COVID-19. Across the study: Italy, Spain and the United States were the sources of the convalescent and acute COVID-19 samples. The analysed material was cDNA or gDNA that came from T cells, B-cell-depleted T cells, or PBMCs.

Original handling: Estimation of nucleated cell counts was performed using reference gene primer amplification. Sequencing used immunoSEQ multiplex PCR; TCRdb keeps in-frame clones, though not all of them. V and J calls and clone size are copied from that table; D and trimming were computed from the DNA. The table shows some 140,000 clones, with nearly 80% occurring only once. The junction had 3 bases not matched to a gene; V was cut back by 5 bases and J by 2 bases. Germline V gene sequence: CDR1 LNHDA, CDR2 SQIVND (reference sequence). This CDR3 is 15 amino acids long. Sequenced sample: peripheral blood. The clonotype originates from a man older than 75 with acute or convalescent COVID-19. V and J are TRBV19 and TRBJ1-2; 12 positions agree with TRBD1. CDR3 in amino acids: CASSLGQGANYGYTF. DNA of the CDR3: TGTGCCAGTAGTCTGGGACAGGGGGCCAACTATGGCTACACCTTC.